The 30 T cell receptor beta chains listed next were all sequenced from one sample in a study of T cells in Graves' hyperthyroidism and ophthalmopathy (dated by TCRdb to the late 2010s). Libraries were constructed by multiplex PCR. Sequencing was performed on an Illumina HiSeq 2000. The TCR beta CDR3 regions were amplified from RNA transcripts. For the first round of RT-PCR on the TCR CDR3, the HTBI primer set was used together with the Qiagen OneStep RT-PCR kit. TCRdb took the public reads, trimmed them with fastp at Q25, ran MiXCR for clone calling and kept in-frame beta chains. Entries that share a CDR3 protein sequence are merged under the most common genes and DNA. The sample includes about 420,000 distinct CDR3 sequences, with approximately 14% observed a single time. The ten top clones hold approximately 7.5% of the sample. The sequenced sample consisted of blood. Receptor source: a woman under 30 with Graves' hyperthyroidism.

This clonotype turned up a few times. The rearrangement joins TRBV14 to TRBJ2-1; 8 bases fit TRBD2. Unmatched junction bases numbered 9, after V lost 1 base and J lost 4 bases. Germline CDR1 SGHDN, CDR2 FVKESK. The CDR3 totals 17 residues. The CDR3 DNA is TGTGCCAGCAGCCAAGTAGACGCGGGGGGCTTTTACAATGAGCAGTTCTTC. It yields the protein CASSQVDAGGFYNEQFF.

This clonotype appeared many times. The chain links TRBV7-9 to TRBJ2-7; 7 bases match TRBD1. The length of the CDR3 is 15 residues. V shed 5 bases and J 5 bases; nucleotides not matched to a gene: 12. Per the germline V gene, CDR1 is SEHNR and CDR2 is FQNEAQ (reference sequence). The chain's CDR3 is CASSRIRGTFDEQYF. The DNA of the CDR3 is TGTGCCAGCAGCCGAATCAGGGGGACCTTTGACGAGCAGTACTTC.

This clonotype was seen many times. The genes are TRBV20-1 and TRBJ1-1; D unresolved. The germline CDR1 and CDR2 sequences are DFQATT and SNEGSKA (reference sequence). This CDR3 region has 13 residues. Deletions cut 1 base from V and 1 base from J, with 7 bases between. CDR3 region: CSARGQWNTEAFF. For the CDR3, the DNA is TGCAGTGCTAGAGGGCAATGGAACACTGAAGCTTTCTTT.

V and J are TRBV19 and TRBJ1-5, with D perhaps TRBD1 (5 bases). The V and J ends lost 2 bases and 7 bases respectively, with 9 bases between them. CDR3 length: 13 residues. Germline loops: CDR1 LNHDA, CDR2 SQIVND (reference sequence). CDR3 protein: CASSINRGQPQHF. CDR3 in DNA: TGTGCCAGTAGTATAAATAGGGGACAGCCCCAGCATTTT.

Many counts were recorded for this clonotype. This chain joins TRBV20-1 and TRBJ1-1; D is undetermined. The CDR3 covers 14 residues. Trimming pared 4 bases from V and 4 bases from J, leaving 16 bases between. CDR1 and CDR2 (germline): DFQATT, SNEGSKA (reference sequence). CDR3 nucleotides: TGCAGTGCTAATAACATAGTGGTAGGCACTGAAGCTTTCTTT. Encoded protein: CSANNIVVGTEAFF.

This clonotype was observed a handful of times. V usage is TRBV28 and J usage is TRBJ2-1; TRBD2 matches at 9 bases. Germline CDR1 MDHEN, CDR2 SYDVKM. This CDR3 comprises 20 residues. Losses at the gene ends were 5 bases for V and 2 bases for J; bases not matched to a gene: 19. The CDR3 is CASSHPRRLAGITTYNEQFF. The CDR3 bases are TGTGCCAGCAGTCACCCCAGGCGGCTAGCGGGGATCACTACCTACAATGAGCAGTTCTTC.

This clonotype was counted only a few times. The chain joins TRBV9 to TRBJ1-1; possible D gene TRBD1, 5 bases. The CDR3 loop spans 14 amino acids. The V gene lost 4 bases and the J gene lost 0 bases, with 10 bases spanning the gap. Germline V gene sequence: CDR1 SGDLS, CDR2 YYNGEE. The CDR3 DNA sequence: TGTGCCAGCAGCCCCAGGGTAATGAACACTGAAGCTTTCTTT. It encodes CASSPRVMNTEAFF.

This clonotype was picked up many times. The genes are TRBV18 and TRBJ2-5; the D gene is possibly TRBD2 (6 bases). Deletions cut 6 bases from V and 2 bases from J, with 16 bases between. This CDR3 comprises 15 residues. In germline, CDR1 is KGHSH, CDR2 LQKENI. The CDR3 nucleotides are TGTGCCAGCTCCCTATCGGAGGGGATACAAGAGACCCAGTACTTC. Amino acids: CASSLSEGIQETQYF.

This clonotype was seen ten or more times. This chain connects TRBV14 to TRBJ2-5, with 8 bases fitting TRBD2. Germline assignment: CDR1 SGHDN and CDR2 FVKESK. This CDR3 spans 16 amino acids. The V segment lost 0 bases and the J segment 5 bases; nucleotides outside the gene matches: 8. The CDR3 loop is CASSQERAGVGETQYF. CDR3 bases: TGTGCCAGCAGCCAAGAGCGAGCGGGGGTCGGGGAGACCCAGTACTTC. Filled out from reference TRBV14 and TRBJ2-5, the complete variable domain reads EAGVTQFPSHSVIEKGQTVTLRCDPISGHDNLYWYRRVMGKEIKFLLHFVKESKQDESGMPNNRFLAERTGGTYSTLKVQPAELEDSGVYFCASSQERAGVGETQYFGPGTRLLVL.

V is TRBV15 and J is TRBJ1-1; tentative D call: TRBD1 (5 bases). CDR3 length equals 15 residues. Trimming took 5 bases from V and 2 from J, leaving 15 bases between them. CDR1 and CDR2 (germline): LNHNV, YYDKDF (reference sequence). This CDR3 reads CATSDPTVGNTEAFF. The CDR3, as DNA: TGTGCCACCAGCGACCCGACAGTCGGAAACACTGAAGCTTTCTTT.

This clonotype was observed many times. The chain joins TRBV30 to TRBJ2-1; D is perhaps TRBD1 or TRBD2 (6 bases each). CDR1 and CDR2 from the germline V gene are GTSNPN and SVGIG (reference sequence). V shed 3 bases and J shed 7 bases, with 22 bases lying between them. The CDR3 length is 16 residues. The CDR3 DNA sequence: TGTGCCTGGAGCGGGGGCGGAGGTCCCCTTGGTAATGAGCAGTTCTTC. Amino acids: CAWSGGGGPLGNEQFF.

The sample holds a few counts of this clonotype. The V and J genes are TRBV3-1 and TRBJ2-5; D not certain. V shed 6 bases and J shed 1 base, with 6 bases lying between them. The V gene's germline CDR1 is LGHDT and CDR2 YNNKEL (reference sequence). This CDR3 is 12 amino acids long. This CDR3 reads CASSRVQETQYF. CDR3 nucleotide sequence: TGTGCCAGCAGTCGCGTCCAAGAGACCCAGTACTTC.

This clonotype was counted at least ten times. The CDR3 coding sequence is TGTGCCAGCAGCTTGGTTGGGGGCCGGGACTTCTACGAGCAGTACTTC. This gives the protein CASSLVGGRDFYEQYF. The chain joins TRBV5-5 to TRBJ2-7, with D perhaps being TRBD1 or TRBD2 (6 bases each). The V end was cut by 0 bases, the J end by 3 bases, with 16 bases between. This CDR3 spans 16 amino acids. Germline V gene lookup returns CDR1 SGHKS and CDR2 YYEKEE (reference sequence).

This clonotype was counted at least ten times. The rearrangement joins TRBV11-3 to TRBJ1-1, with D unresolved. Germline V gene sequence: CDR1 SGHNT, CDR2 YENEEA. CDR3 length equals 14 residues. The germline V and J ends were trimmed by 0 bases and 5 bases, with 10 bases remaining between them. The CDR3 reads CASSLDPGVTEAFF. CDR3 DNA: TGTGCCAGCAGCTTAGATCCGGGCGTTACTGAAGCTTTCTTT.

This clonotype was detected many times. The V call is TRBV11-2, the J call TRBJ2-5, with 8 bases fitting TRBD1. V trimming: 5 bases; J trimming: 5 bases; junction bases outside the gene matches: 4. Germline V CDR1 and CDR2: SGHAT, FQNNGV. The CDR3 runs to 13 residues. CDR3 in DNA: TGTGCCAGCAGCACAGGGGGTCGGGAGACCCAGTACTTC. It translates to CASSTGGRETQYF.

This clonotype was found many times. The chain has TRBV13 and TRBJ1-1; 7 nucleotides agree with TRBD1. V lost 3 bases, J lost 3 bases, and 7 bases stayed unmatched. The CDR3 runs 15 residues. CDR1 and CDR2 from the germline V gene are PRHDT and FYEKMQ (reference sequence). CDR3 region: CASSLRGGEDTEAFF. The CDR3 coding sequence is TGTGCCAGCAGCTTGCGAGGGGGCGAGGACACTGAAGCTTTCTTT.

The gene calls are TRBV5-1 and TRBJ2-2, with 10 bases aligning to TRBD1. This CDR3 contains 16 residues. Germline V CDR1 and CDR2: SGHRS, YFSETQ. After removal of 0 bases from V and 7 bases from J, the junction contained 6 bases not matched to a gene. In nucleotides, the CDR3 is TGCGCCAGCAGCTTGGTATTGGACAGGGGGGTCGGGGAGCTGTTTTTT. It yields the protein CASSLVLDRGVGELFF.

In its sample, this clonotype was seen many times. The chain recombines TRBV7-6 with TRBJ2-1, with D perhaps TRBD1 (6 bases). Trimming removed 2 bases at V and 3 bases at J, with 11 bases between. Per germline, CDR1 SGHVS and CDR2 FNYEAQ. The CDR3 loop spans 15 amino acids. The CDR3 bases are TGTGCCAGCAGCTTATATCCGGACAGCTACAATGAGCAGTTCTTC. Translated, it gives CASSLYPDSYNEQFF.

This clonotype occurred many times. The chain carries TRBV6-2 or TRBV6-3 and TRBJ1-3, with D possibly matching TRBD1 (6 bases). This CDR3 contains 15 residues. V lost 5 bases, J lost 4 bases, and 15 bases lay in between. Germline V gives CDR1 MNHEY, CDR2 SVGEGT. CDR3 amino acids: CASSPGGGGGNTIYF. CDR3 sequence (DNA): TGTGCCAGCAGTCCCGGGGGCGGCGGCGGAAACACCATATATTTT.

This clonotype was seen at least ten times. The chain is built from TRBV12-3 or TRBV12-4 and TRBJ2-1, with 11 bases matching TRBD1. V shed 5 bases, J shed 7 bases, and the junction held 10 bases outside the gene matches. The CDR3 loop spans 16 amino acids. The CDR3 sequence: CASSPGDRGELNEQFF. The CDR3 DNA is TGTGCCAGCAGTCCGGGGGACAGGGGGGAACTAAATGAGCAGTTCTTC.

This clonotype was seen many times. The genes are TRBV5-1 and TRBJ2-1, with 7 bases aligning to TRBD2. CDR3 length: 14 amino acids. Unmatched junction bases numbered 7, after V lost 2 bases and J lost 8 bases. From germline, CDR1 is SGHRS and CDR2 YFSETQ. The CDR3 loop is CASSFRGRGDEQFF. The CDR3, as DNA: TGCGCCAGCAGCTTCCGGGGCCGGGGGGATGAGCAGTTCTTC.

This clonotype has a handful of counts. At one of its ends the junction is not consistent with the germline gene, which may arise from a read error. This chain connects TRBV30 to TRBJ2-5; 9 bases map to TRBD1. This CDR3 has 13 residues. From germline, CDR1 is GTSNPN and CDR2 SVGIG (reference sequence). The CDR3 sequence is CARRGTGRETQYF. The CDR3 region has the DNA TGTGCCCGGAGAGGGACAGGGAGAGAGACCCAGTACTTC.

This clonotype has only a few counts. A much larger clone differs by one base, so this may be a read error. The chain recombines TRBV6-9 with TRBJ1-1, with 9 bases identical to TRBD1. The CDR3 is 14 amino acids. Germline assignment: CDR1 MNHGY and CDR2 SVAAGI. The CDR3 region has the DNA TGTGCCGGCAGTTTTGGACAGGGGCACACTGAAGCTTTCTTT. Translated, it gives CAGSFGQGHTEAFF.

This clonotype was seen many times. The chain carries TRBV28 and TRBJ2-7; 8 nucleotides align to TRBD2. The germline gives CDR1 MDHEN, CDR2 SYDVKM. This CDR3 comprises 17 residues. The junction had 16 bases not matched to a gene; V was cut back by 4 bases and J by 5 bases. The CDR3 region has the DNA TGTGCCAGCAGTTCCATGGCTCGGCGGGGGGCAAATAACGAGCAGTACTTC. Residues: CASSSMARRGANNEQYF.

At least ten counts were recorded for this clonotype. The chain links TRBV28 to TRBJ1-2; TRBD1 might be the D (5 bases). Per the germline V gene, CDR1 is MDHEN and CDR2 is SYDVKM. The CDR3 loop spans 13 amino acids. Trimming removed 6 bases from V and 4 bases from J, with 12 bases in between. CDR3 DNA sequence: TGTGCCAGCAGACCGGGGGGAATCTATGGCTACACCTTC. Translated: CASRPGGIYGYTF.

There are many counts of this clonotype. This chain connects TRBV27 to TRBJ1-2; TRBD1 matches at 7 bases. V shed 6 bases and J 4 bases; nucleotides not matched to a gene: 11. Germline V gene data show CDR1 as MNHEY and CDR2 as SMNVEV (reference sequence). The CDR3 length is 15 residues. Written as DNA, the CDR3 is TGTGCCAGCAGGACTACAGGGGCTCGAGGCTATGGCTACACCTTC. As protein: CASRTTGARGYGYTF.

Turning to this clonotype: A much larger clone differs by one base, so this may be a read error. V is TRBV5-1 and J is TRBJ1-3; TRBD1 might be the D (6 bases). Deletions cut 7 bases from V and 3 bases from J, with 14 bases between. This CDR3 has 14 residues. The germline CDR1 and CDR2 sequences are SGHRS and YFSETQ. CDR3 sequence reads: CASAPGGYGNTIYF. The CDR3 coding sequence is TGCGCCAGCGCCCCCGGGGGCTATGGAAACACCATATATTTT.

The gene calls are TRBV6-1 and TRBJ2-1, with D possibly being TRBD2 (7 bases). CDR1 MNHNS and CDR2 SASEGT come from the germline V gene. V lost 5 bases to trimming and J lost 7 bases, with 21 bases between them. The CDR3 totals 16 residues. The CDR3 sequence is CASSSRGGSLGNEQFF. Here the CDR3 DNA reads TGTGCCAGCAGTTCCAGGGGCGGGAGCCTCGGGAATGAGCAGTTCTTC.

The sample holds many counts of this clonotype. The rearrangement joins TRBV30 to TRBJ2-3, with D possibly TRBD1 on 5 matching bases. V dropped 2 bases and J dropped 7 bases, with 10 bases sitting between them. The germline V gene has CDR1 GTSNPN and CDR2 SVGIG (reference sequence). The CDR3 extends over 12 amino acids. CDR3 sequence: CAWSTQGYTQYF. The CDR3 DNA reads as TGTGCCTGGAGTACTCAGGGCTATACGCAGTATTTT.

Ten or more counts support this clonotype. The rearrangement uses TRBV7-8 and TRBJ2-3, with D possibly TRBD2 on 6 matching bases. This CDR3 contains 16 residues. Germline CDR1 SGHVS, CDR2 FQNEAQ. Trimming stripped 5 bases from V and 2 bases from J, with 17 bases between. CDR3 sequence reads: CASSRRGAGNTDTQYF. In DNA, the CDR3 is TGTGCCAGCAGCCGCCGTGGGGCGGGGAACACAGATACGCAGTATTTT.